The clone carrying this T cell receptor beta chain was seen a single time. The data were produced by immunoSEQ multiplex PCR, yet TCRdb's version contains in-frame clones alone and is incomplete. The sample lists more than 75,000 clones; 90% to 95% were seen once. These data originate in a study of technical replicates of blood from four donors. The CDR3 is made up of 16 amino acids. Germline CDR1 reads SGHNT; CDR2 reads YYREEE (reference sequence). Trimming took 3 bases from V and 0 from J; bases not matched to a gene: 7. The sample comprised T cells isolated from PBMCs. This chain connects TRBV5-4 to TRBJ2-3; 7 bases fit TRBD1. The receptor was isolated from a human donor in good health. CDR3 sequence (DNA): TGTGCCAGCAGCTCAGACAGGGAACGGAGCACAGATACGCAGTATTTT. Amino acid sequence: CASSSDRERSTDTQYF.